What follows is one T cell receptor beta chain and its context. No antigen is known for it. Since a much larger clone is just one base distant, this may be a read error. Synthesis of TCR cDNA relied on 5'RACE template switching, a step that introduced a universal primer site along with unique molecular identifiers. cDNA synthesis was primed from both the TCR alpha and TCR beta constant segments. Two PCR steps were used to amplify libraries, with sample barcodes and sequencing adapters being added in the second step. Sequencing of libraries was performed on Illumina HiSeq 2500 (2x100 bp) or NovaSeq (2x150 bp). On the study's bioinformatics: Demultiplexing of reads and collapsing into UMI consensus sequences were performed with MIGEC, and V(D)J alignment was carried out with MiXCR. Clonotypes responding to the vaccine were identified with edgeR on replicate PBMC samples, with the criteria of FDR below 0.01 and a log2 fold change above 5 up to day 15. Bulk clonotypes were assigned CD4 or CD8 identity according to which sequenced CD4 or CD8 repertoire held them at higher abundance. TCRdb itself trimmed the public reads at Q25 with fastp, ran MiXCR and retained productive beta chains. CDR3 protein duplicates are merged, each entry listing the most common genes and DNA. TCRdb's processing, not the study's, gives the V and J calls here. The sample data list approximately 70,000 distinct CDR3 sequences, and about 7% of these were observed just once. The top ten constitute under 45% of the sample.

This sample was included in a study of T cells after yellow fever vaccination (dated by TCRdb to between 2018 and 2020). The study in broad terms: Libraries from fractions with low cell numbers were prepared with the SMART-Seq v4 Ultra Low Input RNA kit. To follow T-cell clones before and after primary and booster YFV17D yellow fever vaccination, bulk TCR alpha and beta repertoires were sequenced over time. Two healthy male donors made up the cohort, one aged 18 to 30 years and the other aged 30 to 39 years. Blood samples were taken at several timepoints before and after primary and secondary immunization, and bulk PBMC replicates and cell subsets were isolated.

Results and caveats for the whole study, not just this receptor: After the booster, most clones that had expanded after primary vaccination were detected again (nearly 98% of CD4 and more than 80% of CD8), suggesting broad maintenance of memory. The secondary T-cell response was found to be weaker but faster than the primary response, with a peak reached on day 5 rather than on day 15. A small share of clonotypes was detected in both CD4 and CD8 compartments, with the overlap likely arising from convergent recombination. FACS-sorted repertoires could contain abundant contaminating clonotypes from the bulk population, so computational filtering was required. Only two donors were included in the study, so the extent to which the findings can be generalized is limited.

The treatment or condition tag for this specimen amounts to: live attenuated yellow fever vaccine strain. PBMCs were isolated from peripheral blood using a standard Ficoll-Paque protocol. Dynabeads CD4 and CD8 positive selection kits were used to isolate CD4 and CD8 T-cell fractions. TriZol was used to extract RNA from bulk PBMCs, from CD4 and CD8 fractions, and from dextramer-positive and dextramer-negative fractions. Including the terminal cysteine and phenylalanine, the CDR3 comprises 14 residues. Here the CDR3 DNA is all that survives: 42 bases in frame from base 1. From the germline V gene (reference sequence), CDR1 is MNHEY and CDR2 is SMNVEV. Ends trimmed: V by 6 bases, J by 8 bases; bases unmatched to a gene: 5.

This sequence was found in a man between 18 and 29 years old who received the YFV17D yellow fever vaccine. The chain employs TRBV27 and TRBJ2-1; 12 bases in between match TRBD2. Here the sequenced sample was CD8+ T cells sorted from PBMCs, taken approximately 47 days after the first yellow fever vaccination. Here is the DNA: TGTGCCAGCAGGCCGGGACTAGCGGGTGATGAGCAGTTCTTC. Translated, it reads CASRPGLAGDEQFF.